This T cell receptor beta chain was identified during a study of T cell responses to AZD1222 COVID-19 vaccine. Generated by immunoSEQ multiplex PCR, the TCRdb table keeps only in-frame clones and is missing some. Of 150,000 to 200,000 clones listed, 88% are singletons. Whole-study findings and limits: Among AZD1222 vaccinees, only six were seropositive at baseline.

This clone has only one observation. Its antigen is still unknown. Trimming stripped 7 bases from V and 9 bases from J, with 16 bases between. This CDR3 is built from 13 residues. Sample: peripheral blood, taken on day 0 of AZD1222 vaccination. This rearrangement joins TRBV12-3 or TRBV12-4 to TRBJ1-5; D is undetermined. This receptor was identified in an adult in good health. The DNA of the CDR3 is TGTGCCAGCACCCCGTCTGGGGTTTGGCCCCAGCATTTT. Translating gives CASTPSGVWPQHF.